This T cell receptor beta chain is from a study of technical replicates of blood from four donors. The protocol was immunoSEQ multiplex PCR, while the TCRdb copy is restricted to in-frame clones and leaves out a portion. The sample carries approximately 82,000 clones, 75% to 95% recorded once. This clone has just one count. Sequenced material: T cells isolated from PBMCs. The clonotype comes from a human donor in good health.

As DNA, the CDR3 is TGTGCCACCAGCAGGGACAGGGGTGGTTCACCCCTCCACTTT. This translates into CATSRDRGGSPLHF. The rearrangement links TRBV15 to TRBJ1-6, with TRBD1 matching over 9 bases. This CDR3 is 14 amino acids long. With V trimmed by 3 bases and J by 9 bases, 3 bases remained unmatched. CDR1 is LNHNV, CDR2 YYDKDF, per germline (reference sequence).